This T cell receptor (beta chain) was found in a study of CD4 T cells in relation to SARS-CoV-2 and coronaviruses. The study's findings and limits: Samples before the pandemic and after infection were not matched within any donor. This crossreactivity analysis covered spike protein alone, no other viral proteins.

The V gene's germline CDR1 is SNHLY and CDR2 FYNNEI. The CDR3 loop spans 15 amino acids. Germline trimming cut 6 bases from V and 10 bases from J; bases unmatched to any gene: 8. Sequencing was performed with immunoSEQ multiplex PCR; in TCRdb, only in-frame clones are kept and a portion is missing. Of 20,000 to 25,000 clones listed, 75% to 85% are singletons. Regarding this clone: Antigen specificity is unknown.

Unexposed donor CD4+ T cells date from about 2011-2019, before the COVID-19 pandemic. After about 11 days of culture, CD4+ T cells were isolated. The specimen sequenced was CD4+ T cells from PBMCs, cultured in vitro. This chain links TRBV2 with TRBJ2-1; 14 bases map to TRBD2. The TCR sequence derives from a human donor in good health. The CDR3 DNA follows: TGTGCCAGCAGCAAGGGACTAGCGGGAGAAGAGGAGCAGTTCTTC. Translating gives CASSKGLAGEEEQFF.